This T cell receptor beta chain derives from a study of cytomegalovirus exposure and HLA in healthy donors. CDR1 LNHDA and CDR2 SQIVND come from the germline V gene (reference sequence). The CDR3 runs to 12 residues. The V gene lost 4 bases and the J gene lost 9 bases, with 12 bases spanning the gap. The primer mix had 60 Vbeta and 13 Jbeta primers. Produced via immunoSEQ multiplex PCR; TCRdb's table is partial and in-frame only. The sample carries approximately 44,000 clones, about nine tenths recorded once. This chain links TRBV19 with TRBJ1-1; TRBD1 might be the D (6 bases). The sample was PBMCs. This TCR came from a middle-aged woman in good health and CMV-seropositive. The CDR3 bases are TGTGCCAGTAGTACCAGGGGAAGCAAAGCTTTCTTT. This encodes CASSTRGSKAFF. Drawing the rest from reference TRBV19 and TRBJ1-1, the complete variable domain is DGGITQSPKYLFRKEGQNVTLSCEQNLNHDAMYWYRQDPGQGLRLIYYSQIVNDFQKGDIAEGYSVSREKKESFPLTVTSAQKNPTAFYLCASSTRGSKAFFGQGTRLTVV.